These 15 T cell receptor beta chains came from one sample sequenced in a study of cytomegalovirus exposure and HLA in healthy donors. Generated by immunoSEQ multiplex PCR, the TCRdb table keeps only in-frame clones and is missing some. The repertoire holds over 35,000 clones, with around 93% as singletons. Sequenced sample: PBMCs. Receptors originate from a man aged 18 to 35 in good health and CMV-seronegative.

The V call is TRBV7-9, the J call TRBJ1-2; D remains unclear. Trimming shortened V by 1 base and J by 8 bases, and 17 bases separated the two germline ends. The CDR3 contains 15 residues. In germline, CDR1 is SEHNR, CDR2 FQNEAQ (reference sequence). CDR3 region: CASSLVGSGSRGYTF. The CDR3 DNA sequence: TGTGCCAGCAGCTTAGTAGGGAGCGGGTCCCGCGGCTACACCTTC.

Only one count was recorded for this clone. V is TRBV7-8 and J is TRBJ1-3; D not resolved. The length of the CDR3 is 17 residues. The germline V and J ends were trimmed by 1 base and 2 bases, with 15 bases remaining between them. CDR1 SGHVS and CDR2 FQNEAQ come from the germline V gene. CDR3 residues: CASSLEIRRVTGNTIYF. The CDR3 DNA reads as TGTGCCAGCAGCTTAGAAATTAGGAGGGTCACTGGAAACACCATATATTTT.

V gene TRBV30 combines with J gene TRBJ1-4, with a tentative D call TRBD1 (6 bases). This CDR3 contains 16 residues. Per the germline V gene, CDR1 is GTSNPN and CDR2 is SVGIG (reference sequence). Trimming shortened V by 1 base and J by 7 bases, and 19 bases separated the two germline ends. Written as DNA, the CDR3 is TGTGCCTGGAGTGCCACCCGGGGGGGCCAGGGTGAAAAACTGTTTTTT. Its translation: CAWSATRGGQGEKLFF.

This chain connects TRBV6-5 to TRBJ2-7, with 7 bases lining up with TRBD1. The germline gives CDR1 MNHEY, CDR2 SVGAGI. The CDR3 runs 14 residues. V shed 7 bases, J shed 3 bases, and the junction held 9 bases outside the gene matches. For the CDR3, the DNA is TGTGCCAGCATGGACATTGACAGGGTCTACGAGCAGTACTTC. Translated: CASMDIDRVYEQYF.

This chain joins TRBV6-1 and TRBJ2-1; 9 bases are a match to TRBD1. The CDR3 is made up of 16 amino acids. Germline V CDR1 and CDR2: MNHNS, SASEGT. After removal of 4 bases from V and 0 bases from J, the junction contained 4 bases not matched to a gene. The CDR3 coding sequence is TGTGCCAGCAGTGCATCGACAGGGGGCTCCTACAATGAGCAGTTCTTC. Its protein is CASSASTGGSYNEQFF.

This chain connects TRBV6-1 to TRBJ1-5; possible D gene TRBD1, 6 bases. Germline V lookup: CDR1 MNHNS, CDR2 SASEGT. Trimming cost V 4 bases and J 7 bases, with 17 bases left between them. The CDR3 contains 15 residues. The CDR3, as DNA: TGTGCCAGCAGTGTTGGTTCGGGGAGGGGGCAGCCCCAGCATTTT. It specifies CASSVGSGRGQPQHF.

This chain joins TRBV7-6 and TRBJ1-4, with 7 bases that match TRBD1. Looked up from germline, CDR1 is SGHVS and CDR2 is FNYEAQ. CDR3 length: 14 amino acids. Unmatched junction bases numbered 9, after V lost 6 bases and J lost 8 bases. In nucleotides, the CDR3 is TGTGCCAGCAGTTCGAGACAGGGCGGGGAAAAACTGTTTTTT. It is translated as CASSSRQGGEKLFF.

As DNA, the CDR3 is TGCGCCAGCAGCTTGGCACGGGGGAAAGGGGGCTACACCTTC. Translated: CASSLARGKGGYTF. The chain has TRBV5-1 and TRBJ1-2, with D possibly TRBD1 on 5 matching bases. Germline lookup yields CDR1 SGHRS and CDR2 YFSETQ. V lost 0 bases to trimming and J lost 8 bases, with 14 bases between them. The CDR3 consists of 14 residues.

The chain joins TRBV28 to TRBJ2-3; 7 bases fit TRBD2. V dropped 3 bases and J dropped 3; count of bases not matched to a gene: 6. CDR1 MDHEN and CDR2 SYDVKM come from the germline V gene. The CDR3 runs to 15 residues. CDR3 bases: TGTGCCAGCAGTTTTGCGGGAGCAAAGACAGATACGCAGTATTTT. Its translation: CASSFAGAKTDTQYF.

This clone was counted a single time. This chain's CDR3 is CASRGQLLYEQYF. In nucleotides, the CDR3 is TGTGCCAGCAGAGGACAGCTTCTCTACGAGCAGTACTTC. J is TRBJ2-7 and V is TRBV28, with D possibly matching TRBD1 (6 bases). The CDR3 has 13 residues. Trimming took off 6 bases at V and 3 bases at J, with 12 bases between the two ends. The germline CDR1 and CDR2 sequences are MDHEN and SYDVKM. Supplemented by reference TRBV28 and TRBJ2-7, the full variable domain reads DVKVTQSSRYLVKRTGEKVFLECVQDMDHENMFWYRQDPGLGLRLIYFSYDVKMKEKGDIPEGYSVSREKKERFSLILESASTNQTSMYLCASRGQLLYEQYFGPGTRLTVT.

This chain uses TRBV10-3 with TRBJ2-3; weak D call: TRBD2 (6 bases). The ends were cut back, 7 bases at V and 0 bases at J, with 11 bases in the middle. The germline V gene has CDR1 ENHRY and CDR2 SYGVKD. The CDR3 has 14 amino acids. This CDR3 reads CAIKAGTSTDTQYF. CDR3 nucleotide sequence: TGTGCCATCAAGGCCGGGACTAGCACAGATACGCAGTATTTT.

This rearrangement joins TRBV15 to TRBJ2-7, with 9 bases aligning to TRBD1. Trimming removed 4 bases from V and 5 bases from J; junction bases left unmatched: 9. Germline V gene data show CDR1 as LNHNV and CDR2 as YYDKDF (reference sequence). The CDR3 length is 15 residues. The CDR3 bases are TGTGCCACCAGCATCCAACGGACAGGGGCGCACGAGCAGTACTTC. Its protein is CATSIQRTGAHEQYF. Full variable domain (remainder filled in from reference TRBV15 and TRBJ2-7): DAMVIQNPRYQVTQFGKPVTLSCSQTLNHNVMYWYQQKSSQAPKLLFHYYDKDFNNEADTPDNFQSRRPNTSFCFLDIRSPGLGDTAMYLCATSIQRTGAHEQYFGPGTRLTVT.

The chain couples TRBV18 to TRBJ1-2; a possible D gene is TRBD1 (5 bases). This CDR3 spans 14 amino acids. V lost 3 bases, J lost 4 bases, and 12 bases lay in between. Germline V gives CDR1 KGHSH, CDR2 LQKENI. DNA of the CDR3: TGTGCCAGCTCACCGTTTCGGGGGATCTATGGCTACACCTTC. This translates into CASSPFRGIYGYTF.

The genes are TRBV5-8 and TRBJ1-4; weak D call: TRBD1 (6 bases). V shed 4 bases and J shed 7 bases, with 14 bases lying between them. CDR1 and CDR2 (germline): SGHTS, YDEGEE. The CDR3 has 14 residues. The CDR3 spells CASSLTGRGEKLFF. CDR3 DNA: TGTGCCAGCAGCCTTACAGGGAGAGGTGAAAAACTGTTTTTT.

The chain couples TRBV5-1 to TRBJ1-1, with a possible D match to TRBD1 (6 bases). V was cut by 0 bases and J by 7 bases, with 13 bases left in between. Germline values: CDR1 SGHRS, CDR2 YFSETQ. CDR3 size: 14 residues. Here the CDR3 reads CASSLALGAGEAFF. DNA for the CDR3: TGCGCCAGCAGCTTGGCGCTGGGGGCGGGTGAAGCTTTCTTT.